This passage covers 30 T cell receptor beta chains from one sample sequenced in a study of blood T cell repertoires in COVID-19. The method was immunoSEQ multiplex PCR; TCRdb's version includes in-frame clones alone and lacks a portion of them. The table includes about 230,000 clones, 80% to 90% detected once. Sequencing used peripheral blood. All receptors come from a man aged 50 to 59 with COVID-19, enrolled during active disease.

This rearrangement joins TRBV19 to TRBJ2-2; possibly TRBD2 for D (6 bases). The ends were cut back, 1 base at V and 2 bases at J, with 11 bases in the middle. Germline V gene lookup returns CDR1 LNHDA and CDR2 SQIVND (reference sequence). The CDR3 covers 16 residues. Here the CDR3 reads CASSIVGGLNTGELFF. The CDR3, as DNA: TGTGCCAGTAGTATAGTTGGAGGGCTCAACACCGGGGAGCTGTTTTTT.

The rearrangement joins TRBV9 to TRBJ1-6; D might be TRBD1 (5 bases). Germline V gene sequence: CDR1 SGDLS, CDR2 YYNGEE. Trimming shortened V by 4 bases and J by 0 bases, and 8 bases separated the two germline ends. The CDR3 is 15 residues long. Here the CDR3 reads CASSPRGSYNSPLHF. In nucleotides, the CDR3 is TGTGCCAGCAGCCCTAGGGGCTCCTATAATTCACCCCTCCACTTT.

For this clone: Other DNA sequences in this sample translate to the same CDR3. The chain has TRBV7-6 and TRBJ2-5; 14 bases fit TRBD2. Germline values: CDR1 SGHVS, CDR2 FNYEAQ. V dropped 5 bases and J dropped 2; count of bases not matched to a gene: 4. CDR3 size: 16 residues. The DNA for the CDR3 is TGTGCCAGCAGCCTCGGACTAGCGGGAGGACAAGAGACCCAGTACTTC. Its translation: CASSLGLAGGQETQYF.

The V and J genes are TRBV6-5 and TRBJ2-1, with 12 bases identical to TRBD1. Trimming cost V 5 bases and J 8 bases; bases outside gene matches: 7. Per germline, CDR1 MNHEY and CDR2 SVGAGI. The CDR3 covers 15 residues. CDR3 loop: CASSPRDRGLDEQFF. The CDR3 region has the DNA TGTGCCAGCAGTCCCAGGGACAGGGGGCTGGATGAGCAGTTCTTC.

V is TRBV4-1 and J is TRBJ1-4; TRBD1 agrees at 9 bases. Germline trimming cut 4 bases from V and 8 bases from J; bases unmatched to any gene: 5. CDR1 is MGHRA, CDR2 YSYEKL, per germline. The CDR3 is 14 residues long. The CDR3 reads CASSLGQGWEKLFF. For the CDR3, the DNA is TGCGCCAGCAGCCTGGGACAGGGTTGGGAAAAACTGTTTTTT.

In this sample, this clone turned up once. The chain combines TRBV27 with TRBJ2-7; TRBD1 is a possible D gene (6 bases). CDR3 length: 13 amino acids. CDR1 and CDR2 from the germline V gene are MNHEY and SMNVEV (reference sequence). Trimming cost V 5 bases and J 3 bases, with 11 bases left between them. As DNA, the CDR3 is TGTGCCAGCAGTCCCGGGACAAACTACGAGCAGTACTTC. This sequence encodes CASSPGTNYEQYF.

The chain combines TRBV5-8 with TRBJ1-5, with D hard to call. The V gene's germline CDR1 is SGHTS and CDR2 YDEGEE. Between the trimmed V and J ends, which lost 4 bases and 8 bases, there was a span of 16 bases. The CDR3 runs to 14 residues. CDR3 nucleotides: TGTGCCAGCAGCCCGAAGGGCAGCGGGAAGCCCCAGCATTTT. This sequence encodes CASSPKGSGKPQHF.

The rearrangement joins TRBV28 to TRBJ1-4; TRBD1 might be the D (5 bases). In germline, CDR1 is MDHEN, CDR2 SYDVKM. V lost 5 bases and J 3 bases, leaving 13 bases between the germline ends. The CDR3 length is 15 residues. As DNA, the CDR3 is TGTGCCAGCAGTGGCCTCGGGGGTTCTAATGAAAAACTGTTTTTT. Translation gives CASSGLGGSNEKLFF.

This clone has only a few counts. V is TRBV10-3 and J is TRBJ2-3; no definite D call. The CDR3 extends over 15 amino acids. The V end lost 0 bases, the J end lost 2 bases, and 9 bases lay between the germline ends. Germline CDR1 ENHRY, CDR2 SYGVKD. CDR3 loop: CAISESMPNTDTQYF. The CDR3 nucleotides read TGTGCCATCAGTGAGTCGATGCCTAACACAGATACGCAGTATTTT.

This clone was seen once. The chain is built from TRBV15 and TRBJ1-2; D perhaps matches TRBD1 (6 bases). The germline V and J ends were trimmed by 0 bases and 4 bases, with 12 bases remaining between them. The V gene's germline CDR1 is LNHNV and CDR2 YYDKDF (reference sequence). The CDR3 is 15 residues long. CDR3 DNA sequence: TGTGCCACCAGCAGAGATGATGGGGGCACCTATGGCTACACCTTC. This gives the protein CATSRDDGGTYGYTF.

The chain couples TRBV5-1 to TRBJ2-3, with D unclear. Germline CDR1 SGHRS, CDR2 YFSETQ. This CDR3 spans 13 amino acids. V shed 4 bases and J shed 6 bases, with 12 bases lying between them. In DNA, the CDR3 is TGCGCCAGCAGCCCCGGTCCCGGGGATACGCAGTATTTT. Its protein product is CASSPGPGDTQYF.

This clone turned up a few times. The CDR3 nucleotides read TGTGCCAGCAGCTTAGAGGGAGACGAAGCTTTCTTT. This encodes CASSLEGDEAFF. V and J are TRBV7-9 and TRBJ1-1, with D hard to call. Looked up from germline, CDR1 is SEHNR and CDR2 is FQNEAQ (reference sequence). Trimming cost V 1 base and J 8 bases, with 8 bases left between them. The CDR3 extends over 12 amino acids.

This clone appeared a single time. The chain recombines TRBV6-5 with TRBJ1-2; no definite D call. V was pared by 5 bases and J by 8 bases, with 21 bases between. Germline CDR1 MNHEY, CDR2 SVGAGI. This CDR3 region has 15 residues. The CDR3 coding sequence is TGTGCCAGCAGTATCACCCGGGTCGCCAGTTGGGGCTACACCTTC. Translated: CASSITRVASWGYTF.

The gene calls are TRBV18 and TRBJ1-6; no clear D. Germline CDR1 reads KGHSH; CDR2 reads LQKENI. CDR3 length: 15 amino acids. Trimming took off 1 base at V and 8 bases at J, with 12 bases between the two ends. The CDR3 here is CASSPLQSRDSPLHF. The CDR3 DNA follows: TGTGCCAGCTCACCACTGCAGAGTCGGGATTCACCCCTCCACTTT.

This sequence joins TRBV28 and TRBJ1-6; a possible D gene is TRBD1 (6 bases). This CDR3 comprises 15 residues. CDR1 and CDR2 from the germline V gene are MDHEN and SYDVKM. Trimming left V 6 bases short and J 6 bases short, with 15 bases between. CDR3 residues: CASRPPGQANSPLHF. Written as DNA, the CDR3 is TGTGCCAGCAGACCTCCGGGACAAGCTAATTCACCCCTCCACTTT.

This clone was counted between two and nine times. The V call is TRBV9, the J call TRBJ2-1, with 8 bases that match TRBD2. Germline-derived CDR1 and CDR2 are SGDLS and YYNGEE. Trimming at V came to 0 bases and at J to 5 bases, leaving 4 bases not matched to a gene. The CDR3 has 15 residues. This CDR3 reads CASSVGSGSHNEQFF. CDR3 nucleotides: TGTGCCAGCAGCGTAGGAAGCGGGAGCCACAATGAGCAGTTCTTC.

For the CDR3, the DNA is TGTGCCAGCAGTGAAGGACAGTACTCTGGAAACACCATATATTTT. This codes for CASSEGQYSGNTIYF. The rearrangement uses TRBV6-1 and TRBJ1-3; D might be TRBD1 (5 bases). With 1 base removed from V and 0 bases from J, the gap between germline ends came to 7 bases. In germline, CDR1 is MNHNS, CDR2 SASEGT. The CDR3 extends over 15 amino acids.

The V call is TRBV7-9, the J call TRBJ2-7; D is possibly TRBD1 (6 bases). The V end was cut by 6 bases, the J end by 3 bases, with 9 bases between. This CDR3 has 12 amino acids. CDR1 is SEHNR, CDR2 FQNEAQ, per germline (reference sequence). The CDR3 reads CASSGTYYEQYF. The CDR3 DNA sequence: TGTGCCAGCAGTGGGACATACTACGAGCAGTACTTC.

The chain recombines TRBV5-4 with TRBJ1-3; TRBD1 is a possible D gene (6 bases). The CDR3 has 17 residues. The V and J ends lost 4 bases and 0 bases respectively, with 17 bases between them. Germline V gene lookup returns CDR1 SGHNT and CDR2 YYREEE (reference sequence). CDR3 in amino acids: CASSIEPTGNSGNTIYF. The CDR3 DNA reads TGTGCCAGCAGCATTGAACCGACAGGAAACTCTGGAAACACCATATATTTT.

On this clone itself: The same CDR3 is also encoded by other DNA sequences in this sample. The DNA of the CDR3 is TGTGCCAGCAGCGTAGCAGGGGTTAGCAATCAGCCCCAGCATTTT. Residues: CASSVAGVSNQPQHF. The V and J genes are TRBV9 and TRBJ1-5; D may be TRBD1 (6 bases). CDR1 and CDR2 from the germline V gene are SGDLS and YYNGEE. With 0 bases removed from V and 0 bases from J, the gap between germline ends came to 7 bases. CDR3 size: 15 residues.

The CDR3 region is CASSPPASAGLYNEQFF. In DNA, the CDR3 is TGTGCCAGCAGCCCACCCGCTTCAGCGGGGCTCTACAATGAGCAGTTCTTC. This rearrangement joins TRBV5-4 to TRBJ2-1, with 7 bases fitting TRBD2. The V gene's germline CDR1 is SGHNT and CDR2 YYREEE (reference sequence). The CDR3 extends over 17 amino acids. With 4 bases clipped from V and 3 bases from J, the junction kept 13 bases outside the gene matches.

The chain joins TRBV12-3 or TRBV12-4 to TRBJ2-1; D is unresolved. Trimming stripped 8 bases from V and 6 bases from J, with 11 bases between. The CDR3 totals 12 residues. CDR3 coding DNA: TGTGCCAGCGCCCTCGAGGCCAATGAGCAGTTCTTC. The encoded protein is CASALEANEQFF.

The chain uses TRBV27 and TRBJ1-3; 8 bases are shared with TRBD1. Germline CDR1 is MNHEY and CDR2 is SMNVEV (reference sequence). The junction had 8 bases not matched to a gene; V was cut back by 6 bases and J by 4 bases. The CDR3 has 15 residues. In nucleotides, the CDR3 is TGTGCCAGCAGCCCTGCCGGGACAGGCGGAAACACCATATATTTT. Its translation: CASSPAGTGGNTIYF.

This clone has a single count. V gene TRBV25-1 combines with J gene TRBJ1-6; 7 bases fit TRBD1. The CDR3 is 13 amino acids. Germline assignment: CDR1 MGHDK and CDR2 SYGVNS. Losses at the gene ends were 6 bases for V and 7 bases for J; bases not matched to a gene: 3. In nucleotides, the CDR3 is TGTGCCAGCAGGGCAGGGGGAAATTCACCCCTCCACTTT. Translation gives CASRAGGNSPLHF.

This clone was seen a few times. The V and J genes are TRBV30 and TRBJ2-1; 7 bases agree with TRBD2. V lost 8 bases, J lost 5 bases, and 9 bases stayed unmatched. Per germline, CDR1 GTSNPN and CDR2 SVGIG (reference sequence). The CDR3 runs 13 residues. CDR3 DNA sequence: TGTGCCGCCAGACTAGCCGCGGACAATGAGCAGTTCTTC. Translation: CAARLAADNEQFF.

The chain links TRBV2 to TRBJ2-7; the D is unclear. Germline V lookup: CDR1 SNHLY, CDR2 FYNNEI. V was pared by 7 bases and J by 1 base, with 5 bases between. The CDR3 covers 11 residues. For the CDR3, the DNA is TGTGCCAGCACGCGGTCCTACGAGCAGTACTTC. It is translated as CASTRSYEQYF.

The genes are TRBV4-1 and TRBJ2-5; 10 positions match TRBD2. The length of the CDR3 is 18 residues. Germline lookup yields CDR1 MGHRA and CDR2 YSYEKL. The J segment lost 2 bases and the V segment lost 2 bases, leaving 11 bases of the junction unmatched. The CDR3 nucleotides are TGCGCCAGCAGCCAACTAGCGGGGGTCTCAGGCCCACAAGAGACCCAGTACTTC. Protein: CASSQLAGVSGPQETQYF.

The V gene is TRBV29-1, the J gene TRBJ2-7; possible D gene TRBD2, 6 bases. This CDR3 comprises 14 residues. From germline, CDR1 is SQVTM and CDR2 ANQGSEA. Trimming left V 1 base short and J 10 bases short, with 20 bases between. The CDR3 protein is CSVEVGVFGEVQYF. The CDR3 nucleotides read TGCAGCGTTGAAGTAGGGGTTTTTGGGGAGGTCCAGTACTTC.

This sequence joins TRBV7-3 and TRBJ2-3, with 9 bases identical to TRBD2. In germline, CDR1 is SGHTA, CDR2 FQGTGA. V lost 1 base and J lost 4; bases outside the gene matches: 3. The CDR3 covers 15 residues. The DNA of the CDR3 is TGTGCCAGCAGCTTAAAGCGCGGGAGGGCAGATACGCAGTATTTT. Its translation: CASSLKRGRADTQYF.

V gene TRBV11-2 combines with J gene TRBJ1-1, with 7 nucleotides matching TRBD1. Germline values: CDR1 SGHAT, CDR2 FQNNGV. The CDR3 has 15 amino acids. Losses at the gene ends were 5 bases for V and 4 bases for J; bases not matched to a gene: 10. CDR3 DNA: TGTGCCAGCAGCCAGGGGACAGCCCTGAGCACTGAAGCTTTCTTT. This gives the protein CASSQGTALSTEAFF.